Below are 8 T cell receptor beta chains sequenced from a single sample in a study of T-cell memory formation after mild COVID-19. One entry per CDR3 protein, called by TCRdb with MiXCR from the 5' RACE reads. The data contain about 340,000 distinct CDR3 sequences, about 21% of them seen just once; the ten biggest clones take up roughly an eighth. Material for sequencing was PBMCs or a T cell subset sorted from them (not recorded which). The receptors were gathered from an adult woman who had mild COVID-19 (a few samples of this study predate the infection). Cell type and time point are not known.

The chain recombines TRBV6-5 with TRBJ1-2; D not resolved. The V gene's germline CDR1 is MNHEY and CDR2 SVGAGI. Trimming took off 0 bases at V and 7 bases at J, with 21 bases between the two ends. The CDR3 runs to 17 residues. The CDR3 bases are TGTGCCAGCAGTTACTCGAGTACAGCCCTGAGGGATAGTGGCTACACCTTC. Translating gives CASSYSSTALRDSGYTF.

The J gene is TRBJ2-7, the V gene TRBV18; 9 nucleotides match TRBD1. This CDR3 contains 15 residues. Germline CDR1 reads KGHSH; CDR2 reads LQKENI. The junction had 7 bases not matched to a gene; V was cut back by 3 bases and J by 4 bases. CDR3 sequence (DNA): TGTGCCAGCTCACCGCGACAGGGGGGCAGATACGAGCAGTACTTC. It codes for CASSPRQGGRYEQYF.

This clonotype was seen a handful of times. The rearrangement links TRBV12-3 or TRBV12-4 to TRBJ1-3; 9 nucleotides match TRBD1. Losses at the gene ends were 6 bases for V and 3 bases for J; bases not matched to a gene: 6. This CDR3 is 15 amino acids long. The CDR3 sequence: CASSTTGGRGNTIYF. The CDR3 nucleotides read TGTGCCAGCAGCACTACAGGGGGCCGTGGAAACACCATATATTTT.

The gene calls are TRBV6-5 and TRBJ1-1; 10 nucleotides line up with TRBD1. The CDR3 length is 13 residues. The V gene end was trimmed by 7 bases and the J gene end by 7 bases; junction bases not matched to a gene: 6. Per germline, CDR1 MNHEY and CDR2 SVGAGI. CDR3 amino acids: CASIRQGANEAFF. In nucleotides, the CDR3 is TGTGCCAGCATTAGACAGGGGGCGAATGAAGCTTTCTTT.

This clonotype showed up many times. This chain uses TRBV7-2 with TRBJ2-7, with a weak D call TRBD2 (6 bases). The germline CDR1 and CDR2 sequences are SGHTA and FQGNSA. V dropped 0 bases and J dropped 5 bases, with 8 bases sitting between them. The CDR3 covers 13 residues. The CDR3 region is CASSLARDHEQYF. For the CDR3, the DNA is TGTGCCAGCAGCTTAGCGCGGGACCACGAGCAGTACTTC.

This chain uses TRBV9 with TRBJ2-3, with no clear D. The CDR3 loop spans 15 amino acids. V shed 0 bases and J shed 6 bases, with 14 bases lying between them. Germline CDR1 and CDR2: SGDLS and YYNGEE. The CDR3 sequence: CASSVGVILGDTQYF. The CDR3 nucleotides are TGTGCCAGCAGCGTAGGGGTGATCCTCGGGGATACGCAGTATTTT.

This clonotype showed up just a few times. The genes are TRBV4-3 and TRBJ1-2; 7 nucleotides align to TRBD1. CDR1 is LGHNA, CDR2 YSLEER, per germline. The CDR3 is 16 residues long. V lost 0 bases and J lost 1; bases outside the gene matches: 5. The CDR3 sequence is CASSQEWGQNNYGYTF. In nucleotides, the CDR3 is TGCGCCAGCAGCCAAGAATGGGGACAGAATAACTATGGCTACACCTTC.

The chain is built from TRBV13 and TRBJ2-7; TRBD2 agrees at 14 bases. V dropped 1 base and J dropped 0; count of bases not matched to a gene: 8. Germline V CDR1 and CDR2: PRHDT, FYEKMQ (reference sequence). The CDR3 totals 19 residues. The chain's CDR3 is CASSLEGRLAGGGSYEQYF. Written as DNA, the CDR3 is TGTGCCAGCAGCTTAGAGGGGCGACTAGCGGGAGGGGGCTCCTACGAGCAGTACTTC.